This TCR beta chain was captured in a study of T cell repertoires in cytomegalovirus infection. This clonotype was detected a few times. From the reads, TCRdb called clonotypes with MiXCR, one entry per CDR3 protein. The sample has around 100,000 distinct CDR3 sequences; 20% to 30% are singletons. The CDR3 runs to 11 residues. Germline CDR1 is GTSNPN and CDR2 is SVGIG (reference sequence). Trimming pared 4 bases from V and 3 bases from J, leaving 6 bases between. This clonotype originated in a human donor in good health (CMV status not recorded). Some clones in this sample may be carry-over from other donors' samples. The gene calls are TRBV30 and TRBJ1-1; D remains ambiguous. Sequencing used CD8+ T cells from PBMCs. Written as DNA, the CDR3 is TGTGCCTGGATGGGGTACACTGAAGCTTTCTTT. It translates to CAWMGYTEAFF.